The 17 T cell receptor beta chains in this list originate from one sample, sequenced in a study of sequential checkpoint blockade in melanoma. The repertoire was sequenced with immunoSEQ multiplex PCR; TCRdb's copy has only in-frame clones and lacks some. The data hold 18,000 or so clones, with roughly 72% observed a single time. Documented treatment: randomized to nivolumab then ipilimumab (arm A) or the reverse (arm B). Material: CD8+ T cells sorted from blood (inferred from file names), obtained from a patient given nivolumab and ipilimumab in sequence. The receptors here all came from a human donor with melanoma.

This clone appeared a few times. The chain joins TRBV7-9 to TRBJ2-3; 11 positions match TRBD2. J gave up 6 bases and V 5 bases, and 16 bases lay outside the gene matches. Germline CDR1 SEHNR, CDR2 FQNEAQ (reference sequence). The CDR3 is 18 amino acids. Here the CDR3 reads CASSPFPLAGGGVDTQYF. Written as DNA, the CDR3 is TGTGCCAGCAGCCCCTTCCCCCTAGCGGGGGGTGGGGTGGATACGCAGTATTTT.

V is TRBV13 and J is TRBJ2-7; no clear D gene. The CDR3 has 13 amino acids. Germline CDR1 is PRHDT and CDR2 is FYEKMQ (reference sequence). Trimming pared 1 base from V and 6 bases from J, leaving 10 bases between. CDR3 residues: CASSLELAGEQYF. The CDR3 region has the DNA TGTGCCAGCAGCTTAGAATTAGCTGGCGAGCAGTACTTC.

The V call is TRBV28, the J call TRBJ2-7; 8 bases line up with TRBD2. With 2 bases clipped from V and 0 bases from J, the junction kept 3 bases outside the gene matches. CDR3 size: 15 residues. CDR1 is MDHEN and CDR2 is SYDVKM in the germline V gene. This CDR3 is CASSLPSGYSYEQYF. CDR3 sequence (DNA): TGTGCCAGCAGTTTACCTAGCGGGTACTCCTACGAGCAGTACTTC.

The chain combines TRBV7-3 with TRBJ2-7; D possibly corresponds to TRBD2 (6 bases). Trimming pared 5 bases from V and 3 bases from J, leaving 23 bases between. From germline, CDR1 is SGHTA and CDR2 FQGTGA. This CDR3 is 17 amino acids long. In DNA form, the CDR3 reads TGTGCCAGCAGCCGTAGGTCGCCCCGAACGGGGGACTACGAGCAGTACTTC. Translation: CASSRRSPRTGDYEQYF.

The chain is built from TRBV28 and TRBJ2-5; the D gene is possibly TRBD1 (6 bases). CDR3 length: 13 residues. Trimming shortened V by 6 bases and J by 5 bases, and 13 bases separated the two germline ends. Germline lookup yields CDR1 MDHEN and CDR2 SYDVKM. The CDR3 DNA follows: TGTGCCAGCAGAACGGGACAATGGGAGACCCAGTACTTC. Translated: CASRTGQWETQYF.

The chain links TRBV6-6 to TRBJ1-2, with 8 nucleotides matching TRBD1. This CDR3 is built from 15 residues. Germline-derived CDR1 and CDR2 are MNHNY and SVGAGI (reference sequence). Losses at the gene ends were 5 bases for V and 4 bases for J; bases not matched to a gene: 9. This CDR3 is CASSPDRGRAYGYTF. CDR3 nucleotides: TGTGCCAGCAGTCCCGACAGGGGACGGGCCTATGGCTACACCTTC.

The chain recombines TRBV9 with TRBJ2-7; 8 bases are shared with TRBD1. J was trimmed by 6 bases and V by 0 bases; bases with no gene match: 5. This CDR3 has 14 residues. Germline V CDR1 and CDR2: SGDLS, YYNGEE. CDR3 sequence: CASSVGTGGGEQYF. As DNA, the CDR3 is TGTGCCAGCAGCGTAGGAACAGGGGGTGGCGAGCAGTACTTC.

The chain combines TRBV27 with TRBJ2-3, with 11 bases that match TRBD2. The V segment lost 5 bases and the J segment 2 bases; nucleotides outside the gene matches: 6. Germline V gene data show CDR1 as MNHEY and CDR2 as SMNVEV (reference sequence). This CDR3 region has 16 residues. For the CDR3, the DNA is TGTGCCAGCAGTATCGTTAGCGGGGGGGTCACAGATACGCAGTATTTT. Encoded protein: CASSIVSGGVTDTQYF.

The V gene is TRBV19, the J gene TRBJ1-3; 7 nucleotides agree with TRBD1. Per the germline V gene, CDR1 is LNHDA and CDR2 is SQIVND (reference sequence). CDR3 length: 16 amino acids. Trimming removed 5 bases from V and 0 bases from J; junction bases left unmatched: 7. CDR3 in amino acids: CASSPWGQSSGNTIYF. The CDR3 bases are TGTGCCAGTAGTCCTTGGGGACAGAGCTCTGGAAACACCATATATTTT.

This chain joins TRBV7-3 and TRBJ1-1, with TRBD1 identical over 7 bases. After removal of 4 bases from V and 6 bases from J, the junction contained 5 bases not matched to a gene. This CDR3 contains 13 residues. Germline values: CDR1 SGHTA, CDR2 FQGTGA. The CDR3 loop is CASSYTGTAEAFF. The CDR3 DNA sequence: TGTGCCAGCAGCTACACTGGGACAGCTGAAGCTTTCTTT.

This chain uses TRBV9 with TRBJ2-3, with 9 bases identical to TRBD1. J gave up 0 bases and V 4 bases, and 6 bases lay outside the gene matches. The CDR3 covers 16 residues. Germline CDR1 is SGDLS and CDR2 is YYNGEE. CDR3 sequence reads: CASSTRQGVSTDTQYF. In DNA form, the CDR3 reads TGTGCCAGCAGCACCCGACAGGGGGTTAGCACAGATACGCAGTATTTT. Combining the CDR3 with reference TRBV9 and TRBJ2-3 gives the whole variable domain DSGVTQTPKHLITATGQRVTLRCSPRSGDLSVYWYQQSLDQGLQFLIQYYNGEERAKGNILERFSAQQFPDLHSELNLSSLELGDSALYFCASSTRQGVSTDTQYFGPGTRLTVL.

The V gene is TRBV5-6, the J gene TRBJ2-7; 11 nucleotides match TRBD1. This CDR3 has 15 amino acids. Germline V gives CDR1 SGHDT, CDR2 YYEEEE. The V gene end was trimmed by 0 bases and the J gene end by 2 bases; junction bases not matched to a gene: 1. DNA of the CDR3: TGTGCCAGCAGCTTGGGGACAGGGGGCCCCTACGAGCAGTACTTC. Amino acids: CASSLGTGGPYEQYF.

The chain employs TRBV19 and TRBJ2-7; 10 bases match TRBD1. The CDR3 sequence is 12 residues long. J lost 3 bases, V lost 8 bases, and 1 base had no gene match. The germline gives CDR1 LNHDA, CDR2 SQIVND (reference sequence). The CDR3 is CASRDRGYEQYF. The CDR3 nucleotides are TGTGCCAGTCGGGACAGGGGCTACGAGCAGTACTTC. Full variable domain (remainder filled in from reference TRBV19 and TRBJ2-7): DGGITQSPKYLFRKEGQNVTLSCEQNLNHDAMYWYRQDPGQGLRLIYYSQIVNDFQKGDIAEGYSVSREKKESFPLTVTSAQKNPTAFYLCASRDRGYEQYFGPGTRLTVT.

The V and J genes are TRBV7-9 and TRBJ2-7; tentative D call: TRBD1 (6 bases). V lost 2 bases to trimming and J lost 5 bases, with 16 bases between them. This CDR3 is 15 amino acids long. Looked up from germline, CDR1 is SEHNR and CDR2 is FQNEAQ (reference sequence). As DNA, the CDR3 is TGTGCCAGCAGCTTAAGTATTACAGGGCGGGACGAGCAGTACTTC. Translated: CASSLSITGRDEQYF.

The chain couples TRBV5-5 to TRBJ1-6; D remains ambiguous. V lost 0 bases and J 2 bases, leaving 9 bases between the germline ends. The CDR3 runs to 16 residues. Germline-derived CDR1 and CDR2 are SGHKS and YYEKEE (reference sequence). The CDR3 coding sequence is TGTGCCAGCAGCTTGGGGAGAGTGACCTATAATTCACCCCTCCACTTT. It codes for CASSLGRVTYNSPLHF.

This chain joins TRBV6-6 and TRBJ1-2, with 8 bases that match TRBD1. Germline V gene data show CDR1 as MNHNY and CDR2 as SVGAGI (reference sequence). V lost 5 bases to trimming and J lost 3 bases; unmatched junction nucleotides: 5. The CDR3 is 14 amino acids. The CDR3 loop is CASSTGTGYYGYTF. The CDR3 DNA sequence: TGTGCCAGCAGTACCGGGACAGGATACTATGGCTACACCTTC.

This chain connects TRBV4-1 to TRBJ1-3; no reliable D call. V was shortened by 1 base and J by 0 bases, with 7 bases between the two germline ends. This CDR3 has 15 amino acids. CDR1 and CDR2 from the germline V gene are MGHRA and YSYEKL. The CDR3 sequence: CASSQVVSSGNTIYF. Here the CDR3 DNA reads TGCGCCAGCAGCCAAGTCGTGAGCTCTGGAAACACCATATATTTT.